This T cell receptor beta chain originates from a study of OX40 agonist ivuxolimab in advanced cancers. At the level of the whole study: Ivuxolimab was an agonistic, fully human IgG2 monoclonal antibody directed against OX40 (CD134), a costimulatory receptor. Intravenous ivuxolimab was administered to patients every 2 weeks at six dose levels: 0.01, 0.1, 0.3, 1.5, 3 and 10 mg/kg. The point of sequencing TCRbeta in the periphery was to test whether ivuxolimab changed TCR sequence diversity and drove clonal T-cell expansion. Of the approximately 53 patients in dose escalation, some 19 had hepatocellular carcinoma, some 15 had melanoma, 9 had renal cell carcinoma and 9 had head and neck cancer. Partial responses were achieved by three dose-escalation patients, of whom one had hepatocellular carcinoma and two had cutaneous melanoma. The paper describes the monotherapy dose-escalation part (N of about 52 patients) of the phase I trial of ivuxolimab. Patients were allowed to have had prior anti-PD-1, anti-PD-L1 or anti-CTLA-4 therapy, and 40% of the dose-escalation patients had been treated with checkpoint inhibitors. The dose-escalation cohort was over 70% male with a mean age of around 62 years, ranging from roughly 23 to 79.

Patients with autoimmune disease history or receiving systemic immunosuppression were excluded from the trial. Peripheral blood for TCR sequencing was collected from all dose cohorts at baseline, on cycle 4 day 1, and on cycle 7 day 1. Samples came from an open-label, multicenter, first-in-human phase I dose-escalation trial of ivuxolimab. Adults with locally advanced or metastatic melanoma, renal cell, hepatocellular, or head and neck squamous cell carcinoma were enrolled in the trial. Before TCR sequencing, CD4+ T cells and CD8+ T cells from peripheral blood were sorted into separate populations. Sequences GTSNPN (CDR1) and SVGIG (CDR2) are obtained from the germline V gene (reference sequence). Trimming accounts for 8 bases at V and 14 bases at J, while the number of junction bases matched to no gene is 11. The CDR3 has 11 amino acids, counting the end cysteine and phenylalanine. Solely the CDR3 DNA is kept, with 33 bases framed from the first base.

Genomic DNA was isolated from the sorted cells so that the TCRbeta CDR3 region could be sequenced. The immunoSEQ Assay was used to sequence the TCRbeta CDR3 regions. Entries here come from immuneACCESS through TCRdb and include only in-frame sequences with V and J called. Some clones fail to appear in such tables; in the studies checked, an unresolved V gene covers under half of the shortfall, and the cause of the remainder is unknown. The sample table shows approximately 70,000 clones, and over 80% are seen once. 5% to 7% of the sample rests with the top ten. The paper's findings and limits, for the study overall: The antigen specificity of the peripheral T cells that underwent clonal expansion was not determined. Low levels of normalized T-cell clonal expansion were also seen in some nonresponding patients. In the 0.1-3.0 mg/kg groups, partial responders were among the patients with the lowest normalized peripheral clonal expansion, particularly in CD8+ T cells. At doses of 0.1 to 3.0 mg/kg, clonal expansion of both CD4+ and CD8+ T cells in blood was seen between baseline and week 6. On average, CD8+ T cells showed more expanded clones than CD4+ T cells after ivuxolimab.

In regard to this clone: This receptor's antigen is unknown. Per-base quality was not reported, and no clone a single base away is much larger than it.

The sequences come from CD4+ or CD8+ T cells sorted from blood, collected in a trial of the OX40 agonist ivuxolimab. The chain is made from TRBV30 and TRBJ1-3; TRBD1 matches 8 bases in the middle. The receptor was derived from an adult with an advanced solid tumor such as melanoma, head and neck, liver or kidney cancer. In nucleotide form, the sequence is TGTGCCGTCAGACCGGGACAGGCAGTATATTTT. This encodes CAVRPGQAVYF.